Below, 14 T cell receptor beta chains from the same sample are listed, as sequenced in a study of blood T cell repertoires in COVID-19. Method: immunoSEQ multiplex PCR; TCRdb's copy keeps in-frame clones and lacks some. The sample carries tens of thousands of clones, roughly 84% recorded once. What was sequenced was peripheral blood. These receptors were taken from a man in his forties or fifties with active COVID-19.

This clone occurred once. This chain connects TRBV27 to TRBJ2-2; D not resolved. Germline CDR1 is MNHEY and CDR2 is SMNVEV (reference sequence). CDR3 length: 13 amino acids. V dropped 1 base and J dropped 4 bases, with 4 bases sitting between them. The CDR3 spells CASSLWATGELFF. DNA for the CDR3: TGTGCCAGCAGTTTATGGGCCACCGGGGAGCTGTTTTTT.

V is TRBV19 and J is TRBJ2-7, with TRBD1 identical over 11 bases. The CDR3 is 17 amino acids. Germline V gene lookup returns CDR1 LNHDA and CDR2 SQIVND (reference sequence). V shed 5 bases and J 0 bases; nucleotides not matched to a gene: 9. For the CDR3, the DNA is TGTGCCAGTAGTCTTCAAGGACAGGGGGCCACCTCCTACGAGCAGTACTTC. Protein: CASSLQGQGATSYEQYF.

This sequence joins TRBV27 and TRBJ2-3, with D unresolved. The germline V gene encodes CDR1 MNHEY and CDR2 SMNVEV (reference sequence). Deletions cut 5 bases from V and 0 bases from J, with 9 bases between. This CDR3 is built from 14 residues. CDR3 sequence: CASSQSTSTDTQYF. The DNA of the CDR3 is TGTGCCAGCAGTCAATCCACTAGCACAGATACGCAGTATTTT.

The chain joins TRBV29-1 to TRBJ2-1; maybe TRBD2 (6 bases). V lost 4 bases and J lost 2, with 9 bases in between. CDR1 and CDR2 (germline): SQVTM, ANQGSEA. There are 13 residues in the CDR3. CDR3 protein: CSVAGAPYNEQFF. The CDR3 coding sequence is TGCAGCGTTGCGGGAGCTCCCTACAATGAGCAGTTCTTC.

The chain couples TRBV6-1 to TRBJ2-7; D is possibly TRBD1 (5 bases). Trimming shortened V by 0 bases and J by 5 bases, and 11 bases separated the two germline ends. This CDR3 spans 14 amino acids. Germline V gene sequence: CDR1 MNHNS, CDR2 SASEGT. The CDR3 DNA sequence: TGTGCCAGCAGTGAAGCAGGGGCTTATCACGAGCAGTACTTC. Protein: CASSEAGAYHEQYF.

The chain links TRBV4-2 to TRBJ1-4, with D unresolved. This CDR3 region has 15 residues. The V end was cut by 0 bases, the J end by 2 bases, with 7 bases between. Germline CDR1 reads LGHNA; CDR2 reads YNFKEQ. CDR3 region: CASSQDRTTNEKLFF. The CDR3 coding sequence is TGTGCCAGCAGCCAAGACAGAACGACTAATGAAAAACTGTTTTTT.

V usage is TRBV19 and J usage is TRBJ2-2; TRBD1 agrees at 12 bases. This CDR3 has 15 residues. The junction had 4 bases not matched to a gene; V was cut back by 5 bases and J by 6 bases. Germline-derived CDR1 and CDR2 are LNHDA and SQIVND (reference sequence). The CDR3 DNA reads as TGTGCCAGTAGTCGGGACAGGGGGCACCCCGGGGAGCTGTTTTTT. Amino acid sequence: CASSRDRGHPGELFF.

The V gene is TRBV10-3, the J gene TRBJ2-1; 11 positions match TRBD1. CDR1 is ENHRY, CDR2 SYGVKD, per germline. Losses at the gene ends were 2 bases for V and 7 bases for J; bases not matched to a gene: 4. CDR3 length: 15 residues. The CDR3, as DNA: TGTGCCATCAGTGAGCCTGGACAGGGGGCGAATGAGCAGTTCTTC. This translates into CAISEPGQGANEQFF.

The chain recombines TRBV5-8 with TRBJ2-6, with TRBD1 identical over 7 bases. The CDR3 runs 19 residues. Unmatched junction bases numbered 13, after V lost 4 bases and J lost 0 bases. Germline CDR1 and CDR2: SGHTS and YDEGEE. The CDR3 region is CASSPGQINLHSGANVLTF. As DNA, the CDR3 is TGTGCCAGCAGCCCGGGACAGATTAACCTACACTCTGGGGCCAACGTCCTGACTTTC.

The V gene is TRBV4-3, the J gene TRBJ2-2; maybe TRBD1 (6 bases). This CDR3 has 15 residues. The V gene's germline CDR1 is LGHNA and CDR2 YSLEER. Between the trimmed V and J ends, which lost 0 bases and 7 bases, there was a span of 12 bases. The CDR3 protein is CASSQDARDIGELFF. The CDR3 DNA follows: TGCGCCAGCAGCCAAGATGCCAGGGACATCGGGGAGCTGTTTTTT.

The chain employs TRBV20-1 and TRBJ2-5; 12 bases match TRBD2. Germline CDR1 DFQATT, CDR2 SNEGSKA (reference sequence). The CDR3 contains 16 residues. V was clipped by 6 bases and J by 7 bases; unmatched bases: 15. The CDR3 DNA is TGCAGTGCGAGTTCCTGGACTAGCGGGACAGGTTGGACCCAGTACTTC. This gives the protein CSASSWTSGTGWTQYF.

The chain uses TRBV7-6 and TRBJ2-7, with 9 nucleotides matching TRBD1. Germline CDR1 reads SGHVS; CDR2 reads FNYEAQ. V gave up 5 bases and J gave up 4 bases; unmatched junction bases: 9. This CDR3 has 15 residues. CDR3 nucleotides: TGTGCCAGCAGCCTTCAGGCCGGGACAGGGTACGAGCAGTACTTC. It codes for CASSLQAGTGYEQYF. Together with reference TRBV7-6 and TRBJ2-7, the CDR3 gives the full variable domain: GAGVSQSPRYKVTKRGQDVALRCDPISGHVSLYWYRQALGQGPEFLTYFNYEAQQDKSGLPNDRFSAERPEGSISTLTIQRTEQRDSAMYRCASSLQAGTGYEQYFGPGTRLTVT.

This chain uses TRBV28 with TRBJ2-7; 10 nucleotides match TRBD2. The CDR3 length is 16 residues. From germline, CDR1 is MDHEN and CDR2 SYDVKM. The V and J ends lost 3 bases and 4 bases, in that order; junction bases with no gene match: 9. The DNA of the CDR3 is TGTGCCAGCAGTTTGGGGTTAGCGGGAGGCAGTTACGAGCAGTACTTC. Protein sequence: CASSLGLAGGSYEQYF.

The chain is built from TRBV7-9 and TRBJ1-4; 9 nucleotides line up with TRBD1. The J segment lost 8 bases and the V segment lost 5 bases, leaving 6 bases of the junction unmatched. The CDR3 length is 14 residues. CDR1 SEHNR and CDR2 FQNEAQ come from the germline V gene (reference sequence). CDR3 amino acids: CASSVGQGREKLFF. DNA for the CDR3: TGTGCCAGCAGCGTCGGACAGGGGAGGGAAAAACTGTTTTTT.